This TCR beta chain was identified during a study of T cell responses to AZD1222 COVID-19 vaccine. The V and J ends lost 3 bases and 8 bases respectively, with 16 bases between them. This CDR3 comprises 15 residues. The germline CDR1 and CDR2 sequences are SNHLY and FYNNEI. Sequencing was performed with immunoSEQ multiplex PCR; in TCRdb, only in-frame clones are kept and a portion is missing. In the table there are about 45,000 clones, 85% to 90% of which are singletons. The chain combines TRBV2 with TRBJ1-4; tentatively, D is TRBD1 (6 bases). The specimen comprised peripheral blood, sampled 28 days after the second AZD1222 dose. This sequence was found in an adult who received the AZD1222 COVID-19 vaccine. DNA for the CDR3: TGTGCCAGCAGTGAGAAAGGGGCCAGGGGAGAAAAACTGTTTTTT. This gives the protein CASSEKGARGEKLFF.